This T cell receptor (beta chain) was identified in a study of T cells after yellow fever vaccination. This clonotype was counted at least ten times. Conversion of TCR transcripts into cDNA relied on 5'RACE template switching, which added a universal primer site and UMIs. A single record per CDR3 protein comes from TCRdb applying MiXCR to the 5' RACE reads. The table includes around 100,000 distinct CDR3 sequences, around 8% detected once. The sample was CD8+ T cells sorted from PBMCs, taken 45 days after the yellow fever booster vaccination. This receptor was taken from a man under 40 who received the YFV17D yellow fever vaccine.

CDR3 DNA sequence: TGTGCCAGCAGCAGTAGCGGTGAGCAGTTCTTC. This gives the protein CASSSSGEQFF. The rearrangement links TRBV7-6 to TRBJ2-1; TRBD2 is a possible D gene (6 bases). Trimming removed 5 bases from V and 9 bases from J, with 8 bases in between. The CDR3 length is 11 residues. The germline gives CDR1 SGHVS, CDR2 FNYEAQ.